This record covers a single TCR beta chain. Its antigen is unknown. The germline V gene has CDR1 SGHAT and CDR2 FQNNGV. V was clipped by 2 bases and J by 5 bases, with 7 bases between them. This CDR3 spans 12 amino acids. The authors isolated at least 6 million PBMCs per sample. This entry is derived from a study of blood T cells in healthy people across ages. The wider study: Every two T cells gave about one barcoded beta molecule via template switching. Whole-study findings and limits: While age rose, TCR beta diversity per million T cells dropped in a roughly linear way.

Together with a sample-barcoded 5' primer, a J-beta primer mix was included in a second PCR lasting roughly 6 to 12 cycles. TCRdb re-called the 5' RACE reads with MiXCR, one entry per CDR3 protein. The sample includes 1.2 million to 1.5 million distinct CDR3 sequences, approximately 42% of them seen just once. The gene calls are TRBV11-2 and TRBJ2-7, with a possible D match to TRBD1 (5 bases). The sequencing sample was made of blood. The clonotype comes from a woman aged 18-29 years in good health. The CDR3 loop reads CASSLTRDEQYF. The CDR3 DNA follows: TGTGCCAGCAGCTTAACCAGGGACGAGCAGTACTTC.